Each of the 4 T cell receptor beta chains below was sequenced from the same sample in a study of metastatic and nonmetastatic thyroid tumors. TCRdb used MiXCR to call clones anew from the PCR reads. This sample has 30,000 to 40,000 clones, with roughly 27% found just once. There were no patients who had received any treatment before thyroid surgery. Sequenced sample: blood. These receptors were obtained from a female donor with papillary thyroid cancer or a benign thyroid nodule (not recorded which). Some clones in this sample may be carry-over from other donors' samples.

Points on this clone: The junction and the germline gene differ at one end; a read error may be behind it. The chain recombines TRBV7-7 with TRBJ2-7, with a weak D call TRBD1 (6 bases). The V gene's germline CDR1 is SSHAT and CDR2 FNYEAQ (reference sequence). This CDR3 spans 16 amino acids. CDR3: CASSPQTTGLSYEQYF. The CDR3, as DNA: TGTGCTAGCAGCCCCCAGACGACAGGCCTATCCTACGAGCAGTACTTC.

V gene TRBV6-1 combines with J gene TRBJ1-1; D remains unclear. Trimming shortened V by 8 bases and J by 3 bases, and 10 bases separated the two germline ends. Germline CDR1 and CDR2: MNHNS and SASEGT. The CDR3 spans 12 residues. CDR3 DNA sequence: TGTGCCAGCGACTCGGCATACACTGAAGCTTTCTTT. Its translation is CASDSAYTEAFF.

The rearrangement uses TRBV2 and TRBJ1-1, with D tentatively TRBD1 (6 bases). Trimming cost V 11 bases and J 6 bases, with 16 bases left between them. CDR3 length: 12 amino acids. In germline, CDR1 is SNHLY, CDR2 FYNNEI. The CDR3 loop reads CAPGGGRAEAFF. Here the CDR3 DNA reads TGTGCCCCGGGGGGCGGCCGCGCTGAAGCTTTCTTT.

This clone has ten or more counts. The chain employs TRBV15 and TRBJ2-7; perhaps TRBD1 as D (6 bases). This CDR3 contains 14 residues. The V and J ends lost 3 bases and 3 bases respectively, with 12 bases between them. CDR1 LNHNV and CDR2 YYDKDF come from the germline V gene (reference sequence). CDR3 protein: CATSRFKTGYEQYF. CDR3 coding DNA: TGTGCCACCAGCAGGTTTAAGACAGGCTACGAGCAGTACTTC.